Below, one TCR beta chain is given with its context. Its antigen is still unknown. This entry is derived from a study of shared clonotypes between healthy human individuals. Study outcomes and limitations: Naive CD4 clonotypes were shared across several donors at 5% to 6%.

An even split of each subset's genomic DNA across several immunoSEQ plates was performed. Using immunoSEQ multiplex PCR, the repertoire was profiled, and TCRdb retains in-frame clones only, with some absent. There are roughly 380,000 clones in the sample; 96% occur only once, and about 0.32% lies in the top ten. The CDR3 consists of 12 residues. V gave up 8 bases and J gave up 5 bases; unmatched junction bases: 2. Germline CDR1 MNHEY, CDR2 SMNVEV (reference sequence). Healthy HIV-negative adults with no recent acute infections or vaccinations were recruited as donors. Only Caucasian adults living in Nashville, Tennessee made up the donor group.

The V and J genes are TRBV27 and TRBJ1-2, with 10 bases matching TRBD1. The sequenced material came from memory CD8+ T cells sorted from blood. Subset given: CD45RO+ cells pooled with CCR7-negative TemRA cells. This sequence originates from a man aged 25-40 years in good health. CDR3 region: CASRTGGYGYTF. CDR3 nucleotide sequence: TGTGCCAGCCGGACAGGGGGGTATGGCTACACCTTC.